A selection of T cell receptor beta chains follows, all from one sample in a study of response to subunit inactivated influenza vaccine. TCRdb itself ran the RT-PCR reads through MiXCR, one entry per CDR3 protein. Altogether more than 700,000 distinct CDR3 sequences are present, 21% being singletons, with the ten largest covering roughly a tenth. The material sequenced was PBMCs from blood, taken 5 days after vaccination. These receptors were collected from a man aged 45-65 years who received an inactivated influenza vaccine. The CDR3 runs from the conserved cysteine through the conserved F or W. The order of the fields is J gene, V gene, D gene, clone size, CDR3 protein, CDR3 DNA. A D gene is named only where the DNA matches it firmly. Expanded clones are given a class, and other clones once, few, many or no size at all.

j_call: TRBJ1-5; v_call: TRBV4-1; d_call: .; clone_size: once; cdr3_aa: CASSQPGRWRPQHF; cdr3_nt: TGCGCCAGCAGCCAACCCGGACGGTGGCGGCCCCAGCATTTT
j_call: TRBJ2-5; v_call: TRBV20-1; d_call: .; clone_size: .; cdr3_aa: CSVEGPIPPETQYF; cdr3_nt: TGCAGTGTTGAGGGACCTATTCCCCCAGAGACCCAGTACTTC
j_call: TRBJ2-1; v_call: TRBV2; d_call: .; clone_size: few; cdr3_aa: CASRADRNRFNEQFF; cdr3_nt: TGTGCCAGCAGGGCTGACAGGAACCGATTCAATGAGCAGTTCTTC
j_call: TRBJ1-3; v_call: TRBV6-5; d_call: .; clone_size: .; cdr3_aa: CASSYGAGSGNTIYF; cdr3_nt: TGTGCCAGCAGTTACGGGGCAGGGTCCGGAAACACCATATATTTT
j_call: TRBJ1-2; v_call: TRBV12-3/TRBV12-4; d_call: TRBD1; clone_size: few; cdr3_aa: CASVQGVGGYTF; cdr3_nt: TGTGCCAGCGTCCAGGGGGTAGGGGGCTACACCTTC
j_call: TRBJ2-7; v_call: TRBV29-1; d_call: TRBD1; clone_size: few; cdr3_aa: CSAQTGLYEQYF; cdr3_nt: TGCAGCGCGCAGACAGGGCTCTACGAGCAGTACTTC
j_call: TRBJ2-3; v_call: TRBV6-1; d_call: TRBD2; clone_size: few; cdr3_aa: CASANVPLAGADTQYF; cdr3_nt: TGTGCCAGCGCCAACGTCCCACTAGCGGGGGCAGATACGCAGTATTTT
j_call: TRBJ1-1; v_call: TRBV7-9; d_call: .; clone_size: .; cdr3_aa: CASSLNAGGEAFF; cdr3_nt: TGTGCCAGCAGCTTAAATGCAGGCGGTGAAGCTTTCTTT
j_call: TRBJ2-1; v_call: TRBV12-3/TRBV12-4; d_call: .; clone_size: .; cdr3_aa: CASSFWWGNEQFF; cdr3_nt: TGTGCCAGCAGTTTCTGGTGGGGCAATGAGCAGTTCTTC
j_call: TRBJ1-2; v_call: TRBV5-1; d_call: TRBD1; clone_size: .; cdr3_aa: CASSLARGQGGYTF; cdr3_nt: TGCGCCAGCAGCTTGGCCAGGGGGCAGGGTGGCTACACCTTC
j_call: TRBJ2-3; v_call: TRBV5-1; d_call: .; clone_size: few; cdr3_aa: CASSSWKPTDTQYF; cdr3_nt: TGCGCCAGCAGCAGTTGGAAACCTACAGATACGCAGTATTTT
j_call: TRBJ2-3; v_call: TRBV7-3; d_call: .; clone_size: .; cdr3_aa: CASSLVLGVGADTQYF; cdr3_nt: TGTGCCAGCAGCCTAGTCCTAGGGGTGGGCGCAGATACGCAGTATTTT
j_call: TRBJ2-2; v_call: TRBV20-1; d_call: .; clone_size: .; cdr3_aa: CSASTTLTGELFF; cdr3_nt: TGCAGTGCTAGTACCACCCTTACCGGGGAGCTGTTTTTT
j_call: TRBJ2-1; v_call: TRBV7-2; d_call: TRBD2; clone_size: few; cdr3_aa: CASSLSSGVPTF; cdr3_nt: TGTGCCAGCAGCTTAAGTAGCGGGGTACCCACCTTC
j_call: TRBJ2-7; v_call: TRBV20-1; d_call: .; clone_size: .; cdr3_aa: CSVPSQGLYEQYF; cdr3_nt: TGCAGTGTTCCAAGCCAGGGGTTATACGAGCAGTACTTC
j_call: TRBJ2-2; v_call: TRBV20-1; d_call: TRBD2; clone_size: .; cdr3_aa: CAGGAGGRSGELFF; cdr3_nt: TGCGCCGGGGGAGCGGGAGGCCGGAGCGGGGAGCTGTTTTTT
j_call: TRBJ2-3; v_call: TRBV5-1; d_call: .; clone_size: .; cdr3_aa: CASSLGASTSTDTQYF; cdr3_nt: TGCGCCAGCAGCTTGGGAGCGTCTACTAGCACAGATACGCAGTATTTT
j_call: TRBJ2-1; v_call: TRBV18; d_call: TRBD2; clone_size: few; cdr3_aa: CASSPSGGAFREQFF; cdr3_nt: TGTGCCAGCTCACCCAGCGGGGGGGCATTCCGTGAGCAGTTCTTC
j_call: TRBJ2-2; v_call: TRBV7-9; d_call: .; clone_size: few; cdr3_aa: CASSLGRQVQGELFF; cdr3_nt: TGTGCCAGCAGCTTAGGCCGACAGGTCCAGGGGGAGCTGTTTTTT
j_call: TRBJ2-5; v_call: TRBV4-3; d_call: .; clone_size: .; cdr3_aa: CASSQEWGAAQETQYF; cdr3_nt: TGCGCCAGCAGCCAAGAATGGGGGGCGGCCCAAGAGACCCAGTACTTC
j_call: TRBJ1-4; v_call: TRBV7-2; d_call: .; clone_size: few; cdr3_aa: CASSLDGNEKLFF; cdr3_nt: TGTGCCAGCAGCTTAGATGGTAATGAAAAACTGTTTTTT
j_call: TRBJ2-2; v_call: TRBV11-3; d_call: .; clone_size: once; cdr3_aa: CASSLDSGNRELFF; cdr3_nt: TGTGCCAGCAGCTTAGATTCAGGGAACAGGGAGCTGTTTTTT
j_call: TRBJ2-5; v_call: TRBV5-1; d_call: TRBD2; clone_size: .; cdr3_aa: CASSVGLAGEETQYF; cdr3_nt: TGCGCCAGCAGCGTGGGACTAGCGGGGGAAGAGACCCAGTACTTC
j_call: TRBJ2-7; v_call: TRBV20-1; d_call: TRBD1; clone_size: few; cdr3_aa: CSARQPRTGGVVQYF; cdr3_nt: TGCAGTGCTAGACAACCTAGGACAGGGGGGGTGGTGCAGTACTTC
j_call: TRBJ2-1; v_call: TRBV5-1; d_call: .; clone_size: .; cdr3_aa: CASLGGRNNEQFF; cdr3_nt: TGCGCCAGCTTGGGGGGGCGCAACAATGAGCAGTTCTTC
j_call: TRBJ2-7; v_call: TRBV29-1; d_call: .; clone_size: once; cdr3_aa: CSAEDPLGGPYEQYF; cdr3_nt: TGCAGCGCTGAAGATCCTTTAGGGGGTCCCTACGAGCAGTACTTC
j_call: TRBJ1-4; v_call: TRBV20-1; d_call: .; clone_size: .; cdr3_aa: CRAGTLHEKLFF; cdr3_nt: TGCAGAGCCGGGACGTTGCATGAAAAACTGTTTTTT
j_call: TRBJ2-7; v_call: TRBV7-2; d_call: TRBD1; clone_size: .; cdr3_aa: CASSLLQGALYEQYF; cdr3_nt: TGTGCCAGCAGCCTTCTACAGGGGGCTCTGTACGAGCAGTACTTC
j_call: TRBJ2-5; v_call: TRBV20-1; d_call: TRBD2; clone_size: few; cdr3_aa: CSATGLAGMETQYF; cdr3_nt: TGCAGTGCAACGGGACTAGCGGGGATGGAGACCCAGTACTTC
j_call: TRBJ2-5; v_call: TRBV4-2; d_call: TRBD2; clone_size: .; cdr3_aa: CASSLFGLAEETQYF; cdr3_nt: TGTGCCAGCAGCCTTTTCGGACTAGCGGAAGAGACCCAGTACTTC
j_call: TRBJ1-2; v_call: TRBV4-1; d_call: .; clone_size: many; cdr3_aa: CASSQELTGYGYTF; cdr3_nt: TGCGCCAGCAGCCAAGAATTGACGGGCTATGGCTACACCTTC
j_call: TRBJ2-1; v_call: TRBV20-1; d_call: .; clone_size: .; cdr3_aa: CSASRGSNEQFF; cdr3_nt: TGCAGTGCTAGCCGAGGGAGCAATGAGCAGTTCTTC
j_call: TRBJ2-2; v_call: TRBV9; d_call: TRBD2; clone_size: .; cdr3_aa: CASSVTGGLNTGELFF; cdr3_nt: TGTGCCAGCAGCGTTACGGGGGGGCTGAACACCGGGGAGCTGTTTTTT
j_call: TRBJ2-7; v_call: TRBV20-1; d_call: .; clone_size: .; cdr3_aa: CSAWISCEQYF; cdr3_nt: TGCAGTGCTTGGATCTCCTGCGAGCAGTACTTC
j_call: TRBJ2-7; v_call: TRBV2; d_call: .; clone_size: few; cdr3_aa: CASSESPDLYEQYF; cdr3_nt: TGTGCCAGCAGTGAGTCTCCCGACCTCTACGAGCAGTACTTC
j_call: TRBJ2-5; v_call: TRBV5-1; d_call: .; clone_size: few; cdr3_aa: CASSFQVGQETQYF; cdr3_nt: TGCGCCAGCAGCTTTCAGGTGGGCCAAGAGACCCAGTACTTC
j_call: TRBJ2-7; v_call: TRBV29-1; d_call: .; clone_size: few; cdr3_aa: CSVVPFGISYEQYF; cdr3_nt: TGCAGCGTTGTCCCCTTTGGGATCTCCTACGAGCAGTACTTC
j_call: TRBJ1-6; v_call: TRBV7-9; d_call: .; clone_size: .; cdr3_aa: CASSPKTENSPLHF; cdr3_nt: TGTGCCAGCAGCCCCAAAACAGAGAATTCACCCCTCCACTTT
j_call: TRBJ2-5; v_call: TRBV7-2; d_call: .; clone_size: few; cdr3_aa: CASSYQGGYQETQYF; cdr3_nt: TGTGCCAGCAGCTACCAAGGGGGATACCAAGAGACCCAGTACTTC
j_call: TRBJ2-7; v_call: TRBV6-5; d_call: .; clone_size: .; cdr3_aa: CASSYSIPTLNYEQYF; cdr3_nt: TGTGCCAGCAGTTACTCGATCCCGACGCTCAACTACGAGCAGTACTTC
j_call: TRBJ2-1; v_call: TRBV4-3; d_call: .; clone_size: few; cdr3_aa: CASSQDSGRGYNEQFF; cdr3_nt: TGCGCCAGCAGCCAAGATTCTGGGCGGGGTTACAATGAGCAGTTCTTC
j_call: TRBJ2-3; v_call: TRBV7-8; d_call: .; clone_size: .; cdr3_aa: CASSTPRGADTQYF; cdr3_nt: TGTGCCAGCAGTACACCGCGTGGGGCAGATACGCAGTATTTT
j_call: TRBJ2-7; v_call: TRBV7-2; d_call: .; clone_size: .; cdr3_aa: CASTKGVGMYEQYF; cdr3_nt: TGTGCCAGCACCAAAGGGGTCGGGATGTACGAGCAGTACTTC
j_call: TRBJ2-3; v_call: TRBV6-2/TRBV6-3; d_call: TRBD1; clone_size: .; cdr3_aa: CASSYGGTGSTDTQYF; cdr3_nt: TGTGCCAGCAGTTACGGCGGGACAGGGTCCACAGATACGCAGTATTTT
j_call: TRBJ2-2; v_call: TRBV4-3; d_call: TRBD1; clone_size: .; cdr3_aa: CASSQETGTGELFF; cdr3_nt: TGCGCCAGCAGCCAGGAGACAGGGACCGGGGAGCTGTTTTTT
j_call: TRBJ2-1; v_call: TRBV24-1; d_call: TRBD2; clone_size: .; cdr3_aa: CATKRGRVEQFF; cdr3_nt: TGTGCCACCAAGCGGGGGAGGGTTGAGCAGTTCTTC
j_call: TRBJ2-1; v_call: TRBV5-1; d_call: .; clone_size: few; cdr3_aa: CASSIRSYNEQFF; cdr3_nt: TGCGCCAGCAGCATCCGCTCCTACAATGAGCAGTTCTTC
j_call: TRBJ2-6; v_call: TRBV6-5; d_call: .; clone_size: few; cdr3_aa: CASSYVTVHGANVLTF; cdr3_nt: TGTGCCAGCAGTTACGTCACCGTTCATGGGGCCAACGTCCTGACTTTC
j_call: TRBJ2-3; v_call: TRBV7-9; d_call: .; clone_size: .; cdr3_aa: CASTADTQYF; cdr3_nt: TGTGCGAGTACCGCGGATACGCAGTATTTT
j_call: TRBJ1-1; v_call: TRBV6-1; d_call: .; clone_size: few; cdr3_aa: CASRVGGATEAFF; cdr3_nt: TGTGCCAGCAGGGTGGGGGGCGCGACTGAAGCTTTCTTT